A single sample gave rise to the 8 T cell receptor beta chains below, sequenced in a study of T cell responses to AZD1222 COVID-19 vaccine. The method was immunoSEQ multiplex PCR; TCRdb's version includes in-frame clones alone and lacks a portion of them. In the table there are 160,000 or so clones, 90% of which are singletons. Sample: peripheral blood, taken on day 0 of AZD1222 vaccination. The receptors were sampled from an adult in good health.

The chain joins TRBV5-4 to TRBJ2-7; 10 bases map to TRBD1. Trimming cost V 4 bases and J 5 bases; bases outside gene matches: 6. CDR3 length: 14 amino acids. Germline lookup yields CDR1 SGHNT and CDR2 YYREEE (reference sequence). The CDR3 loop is CASSGAGTGDEQYF. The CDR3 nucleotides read TGTGCCAGCAGCGGCGCCGGGACAGGGGACGAGCAGTACTTC.

Here the CDR3 reads CASREPGQVTYNEQFF. CDR3 bases: TGTGCCAGCAGGGAACCGGGACAGGTAACCTACAATGAGCAGTTCTTC. The chain links TRBV2 to TRBJ2-1; TRBD1 matches 8 bases. V shed 6 bases, J shed 2 bases, and the junction held 9 bases outside the gene matches. Germline CDR1 is SNHLY and CDR2 is FYNNEI. This CDR3 region has 16 residues.

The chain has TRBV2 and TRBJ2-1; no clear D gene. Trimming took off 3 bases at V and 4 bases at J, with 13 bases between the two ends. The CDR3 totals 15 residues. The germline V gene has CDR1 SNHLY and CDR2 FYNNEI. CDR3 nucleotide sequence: TGTGCCAGCAGTGAGGCAGATTTATTTTACAATGAGCAGTTCTTC. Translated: CASSEADLFYNEQFF.

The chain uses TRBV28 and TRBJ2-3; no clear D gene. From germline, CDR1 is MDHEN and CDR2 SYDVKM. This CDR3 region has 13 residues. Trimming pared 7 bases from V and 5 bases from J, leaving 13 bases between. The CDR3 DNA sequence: TGTGCCAGCAAAACTTACCCAGGAGATACGCAGTATTTT. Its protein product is CASKTYPGDTQYF.

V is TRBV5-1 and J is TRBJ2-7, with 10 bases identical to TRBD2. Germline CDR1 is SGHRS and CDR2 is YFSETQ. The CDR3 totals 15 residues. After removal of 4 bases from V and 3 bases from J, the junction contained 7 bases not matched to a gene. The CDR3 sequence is CASSGAGTSVYEQYF. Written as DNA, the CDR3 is TGCGCCAGCAGCGGAGCCGGGACTAGCGTCTACGAGCAGTACTTC.

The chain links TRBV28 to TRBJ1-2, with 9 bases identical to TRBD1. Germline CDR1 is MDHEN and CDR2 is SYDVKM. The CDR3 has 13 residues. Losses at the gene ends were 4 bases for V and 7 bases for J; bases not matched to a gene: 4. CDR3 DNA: TGTGCCAGCAGTTCCACAGGGGGCAGTGGCTACACCTTC. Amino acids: CASSSTGGSGYTF.

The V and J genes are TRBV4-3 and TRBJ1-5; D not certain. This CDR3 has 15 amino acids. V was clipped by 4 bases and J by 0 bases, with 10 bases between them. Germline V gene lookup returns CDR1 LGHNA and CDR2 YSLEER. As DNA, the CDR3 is TGCGCCAGCAGCCCAGCTACGACTAGCAATCAGCCCCAGCATTTT. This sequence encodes CASSPATTSNQPQHF.

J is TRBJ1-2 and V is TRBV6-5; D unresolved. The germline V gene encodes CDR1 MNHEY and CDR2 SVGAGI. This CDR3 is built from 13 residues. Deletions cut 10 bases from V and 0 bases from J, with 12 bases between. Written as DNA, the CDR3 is TGTGCCACCGCGGACGGAGCTAACTATGGCTACACCTTC. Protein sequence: CATADGANYGYTF.